This is a list of T cell receptor beta chains from one sample in a study of spatial heterogeneity in lung cancer. One entry per CDR3 protein, called by TCRdb with MiXCR from the 5' RACE reads. This table holds about 25,000 distinct CDR3 sequences, roughly 8.6% found once. This specimen was lung tumor tissue, taken at surgery. Source of these receptors: a male donor with early-stage non-small cell lung cancer. Both conserved end residues are trimmed from each CDR3. Rows may omit the clone size; those that give it use once, few, many or a size class.

CDR3aa: ASSVGQGFGEQF
v_gene: TRBV2
j_gene: TRBJ2-1
abundance: NA

CDR3aa: SAKRSGTGANEKLF
v_gene: TRBV29-1
j_gene: TRBJ1-4
abundance: many

CDR3aa: ASSQAKGGEQF
v_gene: TRBV4-3
j_gene: TRBJ2-1
abundance: once

CDR3aa: ASSPRDGRNQPQH
v_gene: TRBV6-1
j_gene: TRBJ1-5
abundance: many

CDR3aa: ATSRAGTSGSYEQY
v_gene: TRBV15
j_gene: TRBJ2-7
abundance: many

CDR3aa: SAPRLLGNVLT
v_gene: TRBV20-1
j_gene: TRBJ2-6
abundance: many

CDR3aa: ASSDIGDQPQH
v_gene: TRBV23-1
j_gene: TRBJ1-5
abundance: few

CDR3aa: ASRPQYEQF
v_gene: TRBV2
j_gene: TRBJ2-1
abundance: many

CDR3aa: ASSFKGNEQF
v_gene: TRBV7-2
j_gene: TRBJ2-1
abundance: many

CDR3aa: AISPPSSYNEQF
v_gene: TRBV10-3
j_gene: TRBJ2-1
abundance: NA

CDR3aa: ASSQLLAGVNEQF
v_gene: TRBV4-2
j_gene: TRBJ2-1
abundance: few

CDR3aa: SPGSGSGYT
v_gene: TRBV20-1
j_gene: TRBJ1-2
abundance: many

CDR3aa: SARDRTAPAQYEQY
v_gene: TRBV20-1
j_gene: TRBJ2-7
abundance: many

CDR3aa: ASSLRAELEAF
v_gene: TRBV7-2
j_gene: TRBJ1-1
abundance: many

CDR3aa: ASSPRGPTDYGYT
v_gene: TRBV7-9
j_gene: TRBJ1-2
abundance: many

CDR3aa: ASSYSGAKNIQY
v_gene: TRBV6-2/TRBV6-3
j_gene: TRBJ2-4
abundance: many

CDR3aa: ASSQTGPYEQY
v_gene: TRBV28
j_gene: TRBJ2-7
abundance: few

CDR3aa: ASSPQGQSTDTQY
v_gene: TRBV9
j_gene: TRBJ2-3
abundance: few

CDR3aa: ASSFGGSSYNEQF
v_gene: TRBV11-2
j_gene: TRBJ2-1
abundance: many

CDR3aa: ASSLAGGGNYNEQF
v_gene: TRBV5-1
j_gene: TRBJ2-1
abundance: many

CDR3aa: SARVSADTQY
v_gene: TRBV20-1
j_gene: TRBJ2-3
abundance: many

CDR3aa: ASSESSRETQY
v_gene: TRBV2
j_gene: TRBJ2-5
abundance: few